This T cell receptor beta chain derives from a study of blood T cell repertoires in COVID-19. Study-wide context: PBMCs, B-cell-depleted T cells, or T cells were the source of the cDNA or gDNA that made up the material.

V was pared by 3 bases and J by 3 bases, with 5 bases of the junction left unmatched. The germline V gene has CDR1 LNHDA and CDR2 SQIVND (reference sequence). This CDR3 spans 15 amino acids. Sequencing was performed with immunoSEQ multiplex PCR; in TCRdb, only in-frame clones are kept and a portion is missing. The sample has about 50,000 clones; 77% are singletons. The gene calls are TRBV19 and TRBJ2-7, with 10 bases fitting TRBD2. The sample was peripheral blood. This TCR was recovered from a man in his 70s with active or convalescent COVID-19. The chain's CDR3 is CASSIALAGVYEQYF. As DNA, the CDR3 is TGTGCCAGTAGTATCGCCCTAGCGGGAGTCTACGAGCAGTACTTC.